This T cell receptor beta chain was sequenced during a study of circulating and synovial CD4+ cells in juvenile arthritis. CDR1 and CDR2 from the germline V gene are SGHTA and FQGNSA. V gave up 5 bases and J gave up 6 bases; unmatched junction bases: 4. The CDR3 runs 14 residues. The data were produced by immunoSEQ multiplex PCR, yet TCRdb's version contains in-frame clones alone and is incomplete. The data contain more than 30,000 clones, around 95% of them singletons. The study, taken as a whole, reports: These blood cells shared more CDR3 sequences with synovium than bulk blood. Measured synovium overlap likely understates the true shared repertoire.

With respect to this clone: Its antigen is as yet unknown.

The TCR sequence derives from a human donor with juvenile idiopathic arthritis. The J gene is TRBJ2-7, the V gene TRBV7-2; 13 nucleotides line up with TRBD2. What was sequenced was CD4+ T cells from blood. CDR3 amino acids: CASSRTSGRAEQYF. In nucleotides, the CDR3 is TGTGCCAGCAGCAGAACTAGCGGGAGGGCCGAGCAGTACTTC.